These T cell receptor beta chains were read from a single sample in a study of blood T cells in healthy people across ages. TCRdb processed the 5' RACE reads anew with MiXCR; each CDR3 protein has one entry. The table includes about 1.6 million distinct CDR3 sequences, roughly a third detected once. Sequences were obtained from blood. Source of these receptors: a woman aged 25-40 years in good health. The CDR3 runs from the conserved cysteine through the conserved F or W. Fields, in order: clone size, V gene, J gene, D gene, CDR3 DNA, CDR3 protein. D genes are given only for firm matches. Not all rows give a size; the values are once, few, many and, for expanded clones, a class.

clone_size: .; v_call: TRBV12-5; j_call: TRBJ2-1; d_call: .; cdr3_nt: TGTGCTAGTGGTTTGGTAGGGGGCGGGACAAACAATGAGCAGTTCTTC; cdr3_aa: CASGLVGGGTNNEQFF
clone_size: .; v_call: TRBV2; j_call: TRBJ1-2; d_call: .; cdr3_nt: TGTGCCAGCAGTGATAGTACGGGGGTGGAGGGCTACACCTTC; cdr3_aa: CASSDSTGVEGYTF
clone_size: .; v_call: TRBV30; j_call: TRBJ2-5; d_call: TRBD2; cdr3_nt: TGTGCCTGGATGGGACTAGCGGGGGCCAACCAAGAGACCCAGTACTTC; cdr3_aa: CAWMGLAGANQETQYF
clone_size: few; v_call: TRBV3-1; j_call: TRBJ2-1; d_call: .; cdr3_nt: TGTGCCAGCAGCCCTAAACGGCGGGATTTCAATGAGCAGTTCTTC; cdr3_aa: CASSPKRRDFNEQFF
clone_size: .; v_call: TRBV7-9; j_call: TRBJ1-2; d_call: .; cdr3_nt: TGTGCCAGCAGCTTAAGGGGACGTCGCGGTGGCTACACCTTC; cdr3_aa: CASSLRGRRGGYTF
clone_size: .; v_call: TRBV29-1; j_call: TRBJ1-1; d_call: TRBD1; cdr3_nt: TGCAGCGTTGAAAAGGGACAGGGGGCCACTGAAGCTTTCTTT; cdr3_aa: CSVEKGQGATEAFF
clone_size: .; v_call: TRBV7-2; j_call: TRBJ2-5; d_call: TRBD1; cdr3_nt: TGTGCCAGCAGTCAGGGGGCTCGGACTGAAGAGACCCAGTACTTC; cdr3_aa: CASSQGARTEETQYF
clone_size: few; v_call: TRBV7-9; j_call: TRBJ1-2; d_call: .; cdr3_nt: TGTGCCAGCAGCTTCGGGCTGGTGTATGGCTACACCTTC; cdr3_aa: CASSFGLVYGYTF
clone_size: few; v_call: TRBV29-1; j_call: TRBJ2-2; d_call: .; cdr3_nt: TGCAGCGCCCAAGGTGGACAGCTTACCGGGGAGCTGTTTTTT; cdr3_aa: CSAQGGQLTGELFF
clone_size: .; v_call: TRBV7-2; j_call: TRBJ1-1; d_call: .; cdr3_nt: TGTGCCAGCAGGAGCGGACGGGCGAACACTGAAGCTTTCTTT; cdr3_aa: CASRSGRANTEAFF
clone_size: .; v_call: TRBV6-1; j_call: TRBJ2-5; d_call: .; cdr3_nt: TGTGCCAGCAGTGAAAACATGGGAGAGACCCAGTACTTC; cdr3_aa: CASSENMGETQYF
clone_size: .; v_call: TRBV7-3; j_call: TRBJ2-1; d_call: .; cdr3_nt: TGTGCCAGCAGCTCCCCACTAGATGGTGAGCAGTTCTTC; cdr3_aa: CASSSPLDGEQFF
clone_size: few; v_call: TRBV20-1; j_call: TRBJ1-6; d_call: .; cdr3_nt: TGCAGTGCTAGAGATCGGGTGAGGGGTTACAATTCACCCCTCCACTTT; cdr3_aa: CSARDRVRGYNSPLHF
clone_size: .; v_call: TRBV2; j_call: TRBJ2-7; d_call: TRBD2; cdr3_nt: TGTGCCAGCAGGACTAGCGGACCTCAGCAGTACTTC; cdr3_aa: CASRTSGPQQYF
clone_size: .; v_call: TRBV9; j_call: TRBJ2-1; d_call: .; cdr3_nt: TGTGCCAGCAGCGGCGGACAGCCGAATGAGCAGTTCTTC; cdr3_aa: CASSGGQPNEQFF
clone_size: .; v_call: TRBV12-5; j_call: TRBJ1-1; d_call: .; cdr3_nt: TGTGCTACAACCCCAGGAGCGGGCACTGAAGCTTTCTTT; cdr3_aa: CATTPGAGTEAFF
clone_size: .; v_call: TRBV7-2; j_call: TRBJ2-3; d_call: TRBD1; cdr3_nt: TGTGCCAGCAGCCCATACAGGGGTAGCACAGATACGCAGTATTTT; cdr3_aa: CASSPYRGSTDTQYF
clone_size: .; v_call: TRBV5-1; j_call: TRBJ2-1; d_call: .; cdr3_nt: TGCGCCAGCACCTGGGCTCACACATCAAACTCCTACAATGAGCAGTTCTTC; cdr3_aa: CASTWAHTSNSYNEQFF
clone_size: few; v_call: TRBV30; j_call: TRBJ2-7; d_call: .; cdr3_nt: TGTGCCTGGAGTGCGATGGTCGAGCAGTACTTC; cdr3_aa: CAWSAMVEQYF
clone_size: few; v_call: TRBV6-1; j_call: TRBJ2-1; d_call: TRBD2; cdr3_nt: TGTGCCAGCAGTCCCAACCTTGGGGCGGGAGGGCCCTCCAATGAGCAGTTCTTC; cdr3_aa: CASSPNLGAGGPSNEQFF
clone_size: few; v_call: TRBV5-1; j_call: TRBJ2-7; d_call: .; cdr3_nt: TGCGCCAGCAGTCCTCCTGGCGAGGAGCAGTACTTC; cdr3_aa: CASSPPGEEQYF
clone_size: .; v_call: TRBV6-5; j_call: TRBJ1-6; d_call: .; cdr3_nt: TGTGCCAGTTCATCTTGGGTGGTTAATTCACCCCTCCACTTT; cdr3_aa: CASSSWVVNSPLHF
clone_size: .; v_call: TRBV20-1; j_call: TRBJ2-5; d_call: TRBD2; cdr3_nt: TGCAGTGCTAGACCCCGGACTAGCGGGGCCCAAGAGACCCAGTACTTC; cdr3_aa: CSARPRTSGAQETQYF
clone_size: .; v_call: TRBV7-2; j_call: TRBJ2-3; d_call: .; cdr3_nt: TGTGCCAGCAGCTCCCGACAGGCCTCCACAGATACGCAGTATTTT; cdr3_aa: CASSSRQASTDTQYF
clone_size: few; v_call: TRBV7-2; j_call: TRBJ2-5; d_call: TRBD2; cdr3_nt: TGTGCCAGCAGCTTAGTCACTAGCGGACAACAAGAGACCCAGTACTTC; cdr3_aa: CASSLVTSGQQETQYF
clone_size: .; v_call: TRBV5-1; j_call: TRBJ2-1; d_call: .; cdr3_nt: TGCGCCAGCAGCTTGGGGACTCGACACAATGAGCAGTTCTTC; cdr3_aa: CASSLGTRHNEQFF
clone_size: few; v_call: TRBV20-1; j_call: TRBJ2-5; d_call: .; cdr3_nt: TGCAGTGCTAGCCCCAGGGAGGGGGTGACCCAGTACTTC; cdr3_aa: CSASPREGVTQYF
clone_size: .; v_call: TRBV2; j_call: TRBJ2-1; d_call: TRBD2; cdr3_nt: TGTGCCAGCAGTGCTAGCGGGAGAGGTGATGAGCAGTTCTTC; cdr3_aa: CASSASGRGDEQFF
clone_size: many; v_call: TRBV5-1; j_call: TRBJ2-5; d_call: .; cdr3_nt: TGTGCCAGCAGCTTAGGGTCCCGAGGGGAGACCCAGTACTTC; cdr3_aa: CASSLGSRGETQYF